Presented here are 18 T cell receptor beta chains from one specimen sequenced in a study of cytomegalovirus exposure and HLA in healthy donors (dated by TCRdb to about 2017). The library was obtained by the immunoSEQ multiplex PCR assay. For the multiplex PCR, a mixture combining 60 forward primers for TCR Vbeta segments and 13 reverse primers for TCR Jbeta segments was used. This immuneACCESS table, as held by TCRdb, lists in-frame sequences with V and J called but not all clones. Of the missing ones, under half trace to an unresolved V gene in checked studies; the others have no known cause. The sample records around 150,000 clones, roughly 80% of which are singletons. Roughly 1.9% of the sample goes to the ten largest clones. The sequenced sample consisted of PBMCs. These receptors were collected from a human donor in good health.

The chain joins TRBV6-1 to TRBJ1-5; D is undetermined. V lost 2 bases to trimming and J lost 4 bases, with 6 bases between them. The germline CDR1 and CDR2 sequences are MNHNS and SASEGT. The CDR3 spans 13 residues. As DNA, the CDR3 is TGTGCCAGCAGTGAACAAAATAATCAGCCCCAGCATTTT. Its translation: CASSEQNNQPQHF.

This clone was seen a few times. This chain connects TRBV2 to TRBJ1-1; D remains unclear. The ends were cut back, 6 bases at V and 4 bases at J, with 9 bases in the middle. The CDR3 length is 12 residues. CDR1 and CDR2 from the germline V gene are SNHLY and FYNNEI. CDR3 loop: CASRKISTEAFF. CDR3 DNA: TGTGCCAGCAGGAAAATTAGCACTGAAGCTTTCTTT.

This clone was counted once. This chain uses TRBV4-1 with TRBJ1-1, with D hard to call. The CDR3 loop spans 14 amino acids. The germline V gene has CDR1 MGHRA and CDR2 YSYEKL. The germline V and J ends were trimmed by 0 bases and 5 bases, with 10 bases remaining between them. DNA of the CDR3: TGCGCCAGCAGCCAAGAGGGAGGCGTGACTGAAGCTTTCTTT. The encoded protein is CASSQEGGVTEAFF.

V usage is TRBV19 and J usage is TRBJ1-2; 12 bases line up with TRBD1. The CDR3 loop spans 15 amino acids. Germline V CDR1 and CDR2: LNHDA, SQIVND (reference sequence). The CDR3: CACRLGTGGLYGYTF. As DNA, the CDR3 is TGTGCTTGCCGGTTGGGGACAGGGGGCCTCTATGGCTACACCTTC. Together with reference TRBV19 and TRBJ1-2, the CDR3 gives the full variable domain: DGGITQSPKYLFRKEGQNVTLSCEQNLNHDAMYWYRQDPGQGLRLIYYSQIVNDFQKGDIAEGYSVSREKKESFPLTVTSAQKNPTAFYLCACRLGTGGLYGYTFGSGTRLTVV.

The rearrangement uses TRBV9 and TRBJ1-2, with 12 positions matching TRBD1. From germline, CDR1 is SGDLS and CDR2 YYNGEE. V dropped 3 bases and J dropped 5; count of bases not matched to a gene: 5. The CDR3 sequence is 15 residues long. CDR3 DNA sequence: TGTGCCAGCAGCGCCGGGACAGGGGGCGGTTATGGCTACACCTTC. It yields the protein CASSAGTGGGYGYTF.

The chain links TRBV5-5 to TRBJ1-6; 9 bases are a match to TRBD1. Per germline, CDR1 SGHKS and CDR2 YYEKEE (reference sequence). V lost 5 bases, J lost 9 bases, and 9 bases stayed unmatched. The CDR3 spans 15 residues. For the CDR3, the DNA is TGTGCCAGCAGGTATAGGTGGGACAGGGCTTCACCCCTCCACTTT. Protein: CASRYRWDRASPLHF.

The chain recombines TRBV4-2 with TRBJ2-1; 7 bases are a match to TRBD1. The germline V gene has CDR1 LGHNA and CDR2 YNFKEQ. V shed 2 bases and J 4 bases; nucleotides not matched to a gene: 8. The CDR3 consists of 16 residues. The CDR3 nucleotides are TGTGCCAGCAGCCAACGAGGGGGCTCGTTGTACAATGAGCAGTTCTTC. Translating gives CASSQRGGSLYNEQFF.

The chain is built from TRBV7-6 and TRBJ2-5; possible D gene TRBD2, 6 bases. V lost 2 bases, J lost 8 bases, and 15 bases lay in between. Germline CDR1 is SGHVS and CDR2 is FNYEAQ. The CDR3 spans 14 residues. The CDR3 coding sequence is TGTGCCAGCAGCTTAAACCCCCGGGAGCCAACCCAGTACTTC. This translates into CASSLNPREPTQYF.

This clone occurred a few times. The rearrangement joins TRBV2 to TRBJ1-1, with D perhaps matching TRBD1 (6 bases). The germline CDR1 and CDR2 sequences are SNHLY and FYNNEI. Between the trimmed V and J ends, which lost 5 bases and 1 base, there was a span of 8 bases. The CDR3 loop spans 13 amino acids. CDR3 DNA: TGTGCCAGCAGTTCACAGGGGAACACTGAAGCTTTCTTT. It translates to CASSSQGNTEAFF.

The V and J genes are TRBV5-1 and TRBJ2-1; TRBD2 matches 7 bases. The CDR3 runs to 13 residues. The trim removed 0 bases at V and 8 bases at J, leaving 2 bases unmatched. Looked up from germline, CDR1 is SGHRS and CDR2 is YFSETQ. CDR3 sequence reads: CASSLAGGHEQFF. DNA of the CDR3: TGCGCCAGCAGCTTGGCGGGAGGACATGAGCAGTTCTTC.

In its sample, this clone was seen once. The V call is TRBV9, the J call TRBJ2-5, with TRBD2 identical over 10 bases. Germline values: CDR1 SGDLS, CDR2 YYNGEE. The CDR3 runs 14 residues. Losses at the gene ends were 6 bases for V and 9 bases for J; bases not matched to a gene: 11. The CDR3 is CASNPSGGPGAQYF. The CDR3 DNA is TGTGCCAGCAACCCTAGCGGGGGCCCCGGGGCCCAGTACTTC. Full variable domain (outside the CDR3, taken from reference TRBV9 and TRBJ2-5): DSGVTQTPKHLITATGQRVTLRCSPRSGDLSVYWYQQSLDQGLQFLIQYYNGEERAKGNILERFSAQQFPDLHSELNLSSLELGDSALYFCASNPSGGPGAQYFGPGTRLLVL.

The chain recombines TRBV7-8 with TRBJ1-1, with D possibly matching TRBD1 (6 bases). The CDR3 runs to 14 residues. Trimming stripped 4 bases from V and 4 bases from J, with 13 bases between. Germline CDR1 and CDR2: SGHVS and FQNEAQ. Written as DNA, the CDR3 is TGTGCCAGCAGCTCTCAGACAGGACCCACTGAAGCTTTCTTT. As protein: CASSSQTGPTEAFF.

The rearrangement links TRBV27 to TRBJ1-5, with 7 nucleotides matching TRBD1. This CDR3 has 15 residues. J gave up 0 bases and V 5 bases, and 4 bases lay outside the gene matches. Germline-derived CDR1 and CDR2 are MNHEY and SMNVEV (reference sequence). The CDR3 nucleotides are TGTGCCAGCAGTCCCGGGACAGATAGCAATCAGCCCCAGCATTTT. This sequence encodes CASSPGTDSNQPQHF.

V gene TRBV12-5 combines with J gene TRBJ2-5; 7 positions match TRBD1. This CDR3 is built from 15 residues. Per germline, CDR1 LGHNT and CDR2 FRNRAP. V lost 1 base to trimming and J lost 5 bases; unmatched junction nucleotides: 7. The CDR3 protein is CASGLAVTGWETQYF. DNA for the CDR3: TGTGCTAGTGGTTTGGCGGTGACAGGGTGGGAGACCCAGTACTTC. Full variable domain (remainder filled in from reference TRBV12-5 and TRBJ2-5): DARVTQTPRHKVTEMGQEVTMRCQPILGHNTVFWYRQTMMQGLELLAYFRNRAPLDDSGMPKDRFSAEMPDATLATLKIQPSEPRDSAVYFCASGLAVTGWETQYFGPGTRLLVL.

The chain joins TRBV19 to TRBJ1-1; D is unresolved. The CDR3 totals 14 residues. Trimming stripped 5 bases from V and 4 bases from J, with 14 bases between. Looked up from germline, CDR1 is LNHDA and CDR2 is SQIVND (reference sequence). CDR3 coding DNA: TGTGCCAGTAGTCCCGTTTCAGGAAGCACTGAAGCTTTCTTT. It specifies CASSPVSGSTEAFF.

This chain uses TRBV19 with TRBJ1-3; D gene unclear. Looked up from germline, CDR1 is LNHDA and CDR2 is SQIVND (reference sequence). The CDR3 is made up of 13 amino acids. V was cut by 6 bases and J by 0 bases, with 6 bases left in between. The CDR3 protein is CASSPNSGNTIYF. CDR3 nucleotides: TGTGCCAGTAGCCCAAACTCTGGAAACACCATATATTTT.

The V call is TRBV7-9, the J call TRBJ2-7, with 11 bases aligning to TRBD1. V dropped 4 bases and J dropped 3; count of bases not matched to a gene: 8. The CDR3 totals 16 residues. Per germline, CDR1 SEHNR and CDR2 FQNEAQ (reference sequence). This CDR3 reads CASSSFSGTGGYEQYF. CDR3 bases: TGTGCCAGCAGCTCCTTTTCCGGGACAGGGGGCTACGAGCAGTACTTC.

The rearrangement uses TRBV2 and TRBJ1-5; TRBD1 matches at 8 bases. V dropped 2 bases and J dropped 5; count of bases not matched to a gene: 2. The CDR3 totals 14 residues. Germline lookup yields CDR1 SNHLY and CDR2 FYNNEI. As DNA, the CDR3 is TGTGCCAGCAGTGAACAACAGGGGGATCAGCCCCAGCATTTT. The encoded protein is CASSEQQGDQPQHF.